Listed below are T cell receptor beta chains from one sample, sequenced in a study of blood T cell repertoires in COVID-19. The method was immunoSEQ multiplex PCR; TCRdb's version includes in-frame clones alone and lacks a portion of them. This table has around 390,000 clones, 87% appearing once. The sequencing input was PBMCs or T cells enriched from blood (not recorded which). These receptors all come from a woman aged 50 to 60 who had recovered from COVID-19. Both conserved end residues are part of each CDR3. Fields, in order: D gene, J gene, clone size, V gene, CDR3 protein, CDR3 DNA. A D gene is named only where the DNA matches it firmly. The size field is filled for only some rows; it gives once, few, many or a size class.

D gene: NA; J gene: TRBJ1-4; clone size: NA; V gene: TRBV4-1; CDR3 protein: CASSLRQFSTNEKLFF; CDR3 DNA: TGCGCCAGCAGCCTTCGACAGTTTTCAACTAATGAAAAACTGTTTTTT
D gene: TRBD1; J gene: TRBJ1-3; clone size: NA; V gene: TRBV19; CDR3 protein: CASWQGASGNTIYF; CDR3 DNA: TGTGCCAGTTGGCAGGGGGCTTCTGGAAACACCATATATTTT
D gene: TRBD1; J gene: TRBJ1-1; clone size: once; V gene: TRBV19; CDR3 protein: CASSDRGLRMNTEAFF; CDR3 DNA: TGTGCCAGTAGTGACAGGGGGCTTAGAATGAACACTGAAGCTTTCTTT
D gene: NA; J gene: TRBJ2-6; clone size: NA; V gene: TRBV2; CDR3 protein: CASRDRSGANVLTF; CDR3 DNA: TGTGCCAGCAGAGACAGGTCCGGGGCCAACGTCCTGACTTTC
D gene: NA; J gene: TRBJ2-1; clone size: NA; V gene: TRBV19; CDR3 protein: CASSTTITRIDNEQFF; CDR3 DNA: TGTGCCAGTAGTACCACTATTACCCGAATTGACAATGAGCAGTTCTTC
D gene: TRBD1; J gene: TRBJ1-4; clone size: NA; V gene: TRBV20-1; CDR3 protein: CSASLTGGEKLFF; CDR3 DNA: TGCAGTGCTAGTTTGACAGGGGGCGAAAAACTGTTTTTT
D gene: NA; J gene: TRBJ1-5; clone size: NA; V gene: TRBV10-3; CDR3 protein: CAALGGDSNQPQHF; CDR3 DNA: TGTGCCGCCCTCGGCGGGGATAGCAATCAGCCCCAGCATTTT
D gene: TRBD2; J gene: TRBJ2-3; clone size: NA; V gene: TRBV19; CDR3 protein: CASQASGGIYPNTDTQYF; CDR3 DNA: TGTGCCAGCCAGGCTAGCGGGGGAATTTACCCCAACACAGATACGCAGTATTTT
D gene: TRBD1; J gene: TRBJ2-7; clone size: NA; V gene: TRBV27; CDR3 protein: CASRPDRASYEQYF; CDR3 DNA: TGTGCCAGCAGACCTGACAGGGCCTCCTACGAGCAGTACTTC
D gene: NA; J gene: TRBJ2-1; clone size: NA; V gene: TRBV29-1; CDR3 protein: CSVGDISYNEQFF; CDR3 DNA: TGCAGCGTAGGGGACATTAGCTACAATGAGCAGTTCTTC
D gene: TRBD1; J gene: TRBJ2-5; clone size: NA; V gene: TRBV5-5; CDR3 protein: CASSLGAGGSIQETQYF; CDR3 DNA: TGTGCCAGCAGCTTGGGGGCAGGGGGTTCAATCCAAGAGACCCAGTACTTC
D gene: NA; J gene: TRBJ2-1; clone size: NA; V gene: TRBV3-1/TRBV3-2; CDR3 protein: CASSQDLRGGEQFF; CDR3 DNA: TGTGCCAGCAGCCAAGATCTCCGCGGTGGTGAGCAGTTCTTC
D gene: NA; J gene: TRBJ1-5; clone size: NA; V gene: TRBV5-6; CDR3 protein: CASSLGRGWDQPQHF; CDR3 DNA: TGTGCCAGCAGCTTGGGTAGGGGATGGGATCAGCCCCAGCATTTT
D gene: TRBD1; J gene: TRBJ2-7; clone size: NA; V gene: TRBV9; CDR3 protein: CASSVEIDRWTGKPYEQYF; CDR3 DNA: TGTGCCAGCAGCGTAGAAATAGATCGGTGGACAGGGAAGCCCTACGAGCAGTACTTC
D gene: NA; J gene: TRBJ1-1; clone size: NA; V gene: TRBV7-9; CDR3 protein: CASSLALAGGDHEAFF; CDR3 DNA: TGTGCCAGCAGCTTAGCGCTTGCGGGGGGGGACCATGAAGCTTTCTTT
D gene: NA; J gene: TRBJ1-6; clone size: NA; V gene: TRBV18; CDR3 protein: CASSQEQGNSPLHF; CDR3 DNA: TGTGCCAGCTCACAAGAGCAGGGGAATTCACCCCTCCACTTT
D gene: NA; J gene: TRBJ2-7; clone size: NA; V gene: TRBV6-5; CDR3 protein: CASSSDSTSRSYEQYF; CDR3 DNA: TGTGCCAGCAGTTCTGACAGCACTAGCAGATCCTACGAGCAGTACTTC
D gene: NA; J gene: TRBJ1-2; clone size: NA; V gene: TRBV6-2/TRBV6-3; CDR3 protein: CASSYGAGSGYTF; CDR3 DNA: TGTGCCAGCAGTTACGGGGCAGGAAGTGGCTACACCTTC
D gene: NA; J gene: TRBJ1-2; clone size: NA; V gene: TRBV30; CDR3 protein: CAWRPGLLVRIGYTF; CDR3 DNA: TGTGCCTGGAGACCGGGACTGCTCGTGAGGATTGGCTACACCTTC
D gene: NA; J gene: TRBJ1-6; clone size: NA; V gene: TRBV13; CDR3 protein: CASSSAGAINSPLHF; CDR3 DNA: TGTGCCAGCAGCTCCGCAGGGGCTATCAATTCACCCCTCCACTTT
D gene: TRBD1; J gene: TRBJ2-7; clone size: once; V gene: TRBV19; CDR3 protein: CASSIRDSVYEQYF; CDR3 DNA: TGTGCCAGTAGTATCCGGGACAGCGTATACGAGCAGTACTTC
D gene: NA; J gene: TRBJ1-6; clone size: NA; V gene: TRBV11-2; CDR3 protein: CASSNRVQANSPLHF; CDR3 DNA: TGTGCCAGCAGCAACCGTGTGCAGGCGAATTCACCCCTCCACTTT